A single sample is the source of the 18 T cell receptor beta chains below, sequenced in a study of T cell changes during pregnancy in multiple sclerosis (dated by TCRdb to the late 2010s). To prepare the library, the immunoSEQ multiplex PCR assay was applied. TCRdb obtained this table from immuneACCESS and retained in-frame rearrangements with V and J assigned. These tables miss some clones; where compared with another copy, unresolved V genes account for less than half of the shortfall, and the remainder is unexplained. For this sample there are roughly 40,000 clones; approximately 94% appear just once. The ten largest make up over 1.5% of the sample. Material: peripheral blood, obtained in the third trimester of pregnancy. The source is a female donor with multiple sclerosis, enrolled in a pregnancy study.

The chain combines TRBV7-2 with TRBJ1-1; TRBD1 is a possible D gene (6 bases). V was trimmed by 1 base and J by 4 bases, leaving 10 bases between them. The length of the CDR3 is 14 residues. Per the germline V gene, CDR1 is SGHTA and CDR2 is FQGNSA. CDR3 protein: CASSLVGGPTEAFF. DNA for the CDR3: TGTGCCAGCAGCTTAGTGGGGGGGCCCACTGAAGCTTTCTTT.

V gene TRBV19 combines with J gene TRBJ1-5; no clear D gene. Germline V gene data show CDR1 as LNHDA and CDR2 as SQIVND (reference sequence). V was trimmed by 0 bases and J by 7 bases, leaving 13 bases between them. The CDR3 covers 15 residues. This CDR3 reads CASSIDRGFGQPQHF. DNA for the CDR3: TGTGCCAGTAGTATAGATCGAGGGTTTGGACAGCCCCAGCATTTT.

The chain is built from TRBV7-2 and TRBJ2-1; no definite D call. V lost 3 bases and J lost 1, with 13 bases in between. The CDR3 runs 16 residues. CDR1 SGHTA and CDR2 FQGNSA come from the germline V gene. The CDR3, as DNA: TGTGCCAGCAGCTTCTTTACAAGAATTTCCTACAATGAGCAGTTCTTC. Protein product: CASSFFTRISYNEQFF.

The V and J genes are TRBV9 and TRBJ2-5, with D possibly matching TRBD1 (5 bases). Trimming took off 0 bases at V and 4 bases at J, with 13 bases between the two ends. Germline V lookup: CDR1 SGDLS, CDR2 YYNGEE. The length of the CDR3 is 15 residues. The CDR3 loop reads CASSVAPGKLETQYF. CDR3 DNA: TGTGCCAGCAGCGTAGCCCCAGGGAAGTTAGAGACCCAGTACTTC.

The V and J genes are TRBV5-1 and TRBJ1-5; D may be TRBD1 (5 bases). The germline V gene has CDR1 SGHRS and CDR2 YFSETQ. CDR3 length equals 16 residues. V gave up 0 bases and J gave up 5 bases, with 15 bases separating them. The CDR3 DNA sequence: TGCGCCAGCAGCTTGGCCGGGGGACCGTATGATCAGCCCCAGCATTTT. It codes for CASSLAGGPYDQPQHF.

The chain couples TRBV6-1 to TRBJ1-2, with a tentative D call TRBD1 (5 bases). V gave up 1 base and J gave up 0 bases, with 9 bases separating them. The CDR3 runs 15 residues. Germline V gene sequence: CDR1 MNHNS, CDR2 SASEGT. CDR3 sequence: CASSEGMGPNYGYTF. The CDR3, as DNA: TGTGCCAGCAGTGAAGGTATGGGGCCTAACTATGGCTACACCTTC.

The chain uses TRBV27 and TRBJ1-1; TRBD1 agrees at 7 bases. This CDR3 comprises 15 residues. The germline gives CDR1 MNHEY, CDR2 SMNVEV (reference sequence). Trimming removed 3 bases from V and 1 base from J; junction bases left unmatched: 5. The CDR3 sequence: CASSFHRGKNTEAFF. CDR3 DNA: TGTGCCAGCAGTTTCCACAGGGGAAAGAACACTGAAGCTTTCTTT.

The V call is TRBV19, the J call TRBJ2-3; tentative D call: TRBD1 (6 bases). The germline V gene encodes CDR1 LNHDA and CDR2 SQIVND (reference sequence). The CDR3 covers 14 residues. V lost 9 bases and J 3 bases, leaving 16 bases between the germline ends. CDR3 sequence reads: CASNRAGETDTQYF. The CDR3 coding sequence is TGTGCCAGCAACAGGGCGGGTGAGACAGATACGCAGTATTTT.

The chain uses TRBV7-3 and TRBJ2-3, with 9 bases that match TRBD2. There are 15 residues in the CDR3. CDR1 SGHTA and CDR2 FQGTGA come from the germline V gene. J gave up 2 bases and V 5 bases, and 5 bases lay outside the gene matches. CDR3 coding DNA: TGTGCCAGCAGCCATAGCGGGGGAGTCACAGATACGCAGTATTTT. Residues: CASSHSGGVTDTQYF.

V and J are TRBV2 and TRBJ1-1; maybe TRBD1 (6 bases). Trimming took off 6 bases at V and 0 bases at J, with 17 bases between the two ends. This CDR3 spans 16 amino acids. The germline CDR1 and CDR2 sequences are SNHLY and FYNNEI. CDR3 nucleotide sequence: TGTGCCAGCAGCGCCCCCCGGGACACCATGAACACTGAAGCTTTCTTT. As protein: CASSAPRDTMNTEAFF.

The chain has TRBV25-1 and TRBJ1-2; the D is unclear. Germline V gene sequence: CDR1 MGHDK, CDR2 SYGVNS. Trimming pared 2 bases from V and 7 bases from J, leaving 20 bases between. CDR3 length: 16 residues. The CDR3 here is CASSEGFGVATGGYTF. CDR3 DNA: TGTGCCAGCAGTGAAGGTTTCGGGGTAGCAACTGGTGGCTACACCTTC.

V usage is TRBV6-4 and J usage is TRBJ1-2, with 9 bases matching TRBD1. The CDR3 contains 16 residues. V lost 0 bases and J lost 7; bases outside the gene matches: 9. Germline V CDR1 and CDR2: MRHNA, SNTAGT. The CDR3 here is CASSDSGQGPSGGYTF. The CDR3 coding sequence is TGTGCCAGCAGTGACTCCGGACAGGGGCCCAGTGGTGGCTACACCTTC.

Only one count was recorded for this clone. The chain carries TRBV5-1 and TRBJ1-3; D unresolved. The CDR3 is made up of 15 amino acids. The V end was cut by 2 bases, the J end by 0 bases, with 9 bases between. CDR1 is SGHRS, CDR2 YFSETQ, per germline. The CDR3 DNA follows: TGCGCCAGCAGCTTACTTAGCGACTCTGGAAACACCATATATTTT. As protein: CASSLLSDSGNTIYF.

The V call is TRBV9, the J call TRBJ1-2; a possible D gene is TRBD1 (5 bases). Germline V CDR1 and CDR2: SGDLS, YYNGEE. V lost 5 bases to trimming and J lost 6 bases, with 11 bases between them. CDR3 length: 12 residues. CDR3 residues: CASRGVRDGYTF. In nucleotides, the CDR3 is TGTGCCAGCAGAGGGGTAAGGGATGGCTACACCTTC.

The gene calls are TRBV27 and TRBJ1-5; no firm D call. With 6 bases removed from V and 2 bases from J, the gap between germline ends came to 11 bases. This CDR3 is built from 14 residues. Germline V lookup: CDR1 MNHEY, CDR2 SMNVEV (reference sequence). The CDR3 DNA reads TGTGCCAGCAGGCCTTATCTACGCAATCAGCCCCAGCATTTT. It codes for CASRPYLRNQPQHF.

The sample holds one count of this clone. The rearrangement uses TRBV7-8 and TRBJ2-3; 12 bases align to TRBD2. Germline assignment: CDR1 SGHVS and CDR2 FQNEAQ. V lost 5 bases to trimming and J lost 7 bases; unmatched junction nucleotides: 7. The CDR3 loop spans 15 amino acids. The CDR3 nucleotides read TGTGCCAGCAGCGCCCGGACTAGCGGGGCACATACGCAGTATTTT. As protein: CASSARTSGAHTQYF.

The count of this clone is one. The chain recombines TRBV28 with TRBJ2-1, with 8 bases matching TRBD1. V lost 4 bases to trimming and J lost 7 bases; unmatched junction nucleotides: 6. The CDR3 is made up of 14 amino acids. CDR1 is MDHEN, CDR2 SYDVKM, per germline. For the CDR3, the DNA is TGTGCCAGCAGTTCTCGGACAGGGTGGAATGAGCAGTTCTTC. Its protein is CASSSRTGWNEQFF.

V is TRBV11-2 and J is TRBJ2-7; 10 nucleotides align to TRBD2. Germline-derived CDR1 and CDR2 are SGHAT and FQNNGV. V trimming: 3 bases; J trimming: 7 bases; junction bases outside the gene matches: 6. CDR3 length: 14 amino acids. CDR3 region: CASSFSGGPAEQYF. The CDR3 nucleotides are TGTGCCAGCAGCTTTAGCGGGGGGCCAGCTGAGCAGTACTTC.